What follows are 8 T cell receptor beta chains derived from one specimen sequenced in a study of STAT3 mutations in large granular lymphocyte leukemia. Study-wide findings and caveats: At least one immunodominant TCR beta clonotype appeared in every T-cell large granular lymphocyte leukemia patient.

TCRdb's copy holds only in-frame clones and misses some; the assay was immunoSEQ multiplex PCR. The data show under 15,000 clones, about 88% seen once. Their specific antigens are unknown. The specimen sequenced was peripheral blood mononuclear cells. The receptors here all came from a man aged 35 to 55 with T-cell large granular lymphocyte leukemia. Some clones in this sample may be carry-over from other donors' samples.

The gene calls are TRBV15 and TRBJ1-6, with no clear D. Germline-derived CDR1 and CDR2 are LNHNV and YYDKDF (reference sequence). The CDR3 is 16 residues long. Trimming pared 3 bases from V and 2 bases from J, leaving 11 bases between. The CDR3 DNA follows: TGTGCCACCAGCAGCGGGATCACAACCTATAATTCACCCCTCCACTTT. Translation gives CATSSGITTYNSPLHF.

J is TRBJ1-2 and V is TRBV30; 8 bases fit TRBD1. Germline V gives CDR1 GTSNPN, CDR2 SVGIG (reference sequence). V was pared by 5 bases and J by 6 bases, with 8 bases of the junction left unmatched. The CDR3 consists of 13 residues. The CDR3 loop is CAWARQGRNGYTF. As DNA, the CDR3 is TGTGCCTGGGCTCGACAGGGGAGGAATGGCTACACCTTC.

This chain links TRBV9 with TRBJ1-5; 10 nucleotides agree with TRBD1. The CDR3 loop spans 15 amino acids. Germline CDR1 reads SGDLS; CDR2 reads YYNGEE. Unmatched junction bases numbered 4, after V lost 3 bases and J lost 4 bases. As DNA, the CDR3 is TGTGCCAGCAGCGCCGGGACAGGGGAGAATCAGCCCCAGCATTTT. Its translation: CASSAGTGENQPQHF.

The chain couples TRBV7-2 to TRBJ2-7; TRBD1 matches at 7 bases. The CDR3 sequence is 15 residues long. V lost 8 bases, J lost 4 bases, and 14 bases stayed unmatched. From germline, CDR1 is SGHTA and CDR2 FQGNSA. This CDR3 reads CASAPTGQRSYEQYF. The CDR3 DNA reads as TGTGCCAGCGCCCCAACGGGACAGCGCAGTTACGAGCAGTACTTC.

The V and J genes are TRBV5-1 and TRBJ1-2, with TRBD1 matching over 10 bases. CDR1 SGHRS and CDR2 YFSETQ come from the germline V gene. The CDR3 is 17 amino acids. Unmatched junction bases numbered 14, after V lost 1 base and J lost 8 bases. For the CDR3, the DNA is TGCGCCAGCAGCTTGTTCTCTACCCGACAGGGGGCTGGAGGCTACACCTTC. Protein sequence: CASSLFSTRQGAGGYTF.

The CDR3 DNA sequence: TGTGCCATCAGTGAACAGGGGGCGATCGATACGCAGTATTTT. This gives the protein CAISEQGAIDTQYF. V gene TRBV10-3 combines with J gene TRBJ2-3, with 9 positions matching TRBD1. CDR3 length: 14 amino acids. Losses at the gene ends were 3 bases for V and 6 bases for J; bases not matched to a gene: 4. The germline V gene encodes CDR1 ENHRY and CDR2 SYGVKD.

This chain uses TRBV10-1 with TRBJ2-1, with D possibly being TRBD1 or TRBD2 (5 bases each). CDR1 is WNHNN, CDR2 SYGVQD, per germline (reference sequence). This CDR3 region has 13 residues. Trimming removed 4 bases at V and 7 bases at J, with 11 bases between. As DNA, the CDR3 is TGCGCCAGCAGTGGTACGGGGCGGAATGAGCAGTTCTTC. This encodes CASSGTGRNEQFF.

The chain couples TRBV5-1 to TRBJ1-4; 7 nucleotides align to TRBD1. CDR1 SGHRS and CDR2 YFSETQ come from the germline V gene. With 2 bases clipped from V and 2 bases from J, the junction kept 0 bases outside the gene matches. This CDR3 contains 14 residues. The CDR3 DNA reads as TGCGCCAGCAGCTTCAGGGGGACTAATGAAAAACTGTTTTTT. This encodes CASSFRGTNEKLFF.